The 3 T cell receptor beta chains presented below share a single source sample, sequenced in a study of molecular identifiers for immune sequencing clone quantification. Each CDR3 protein is one row after TCRdb ran MiXCR on the PCR reads. Of about 300,000 distinct CDR3 sequences detected, about 21% appear once; the ten largest clones hold roughly 0.8%. Sequenced input: naive CD8+ T cells from blood, with Jurkat cell RNA spiked in. Subset indicated: FACS-sorted CD8+CD4-CCR7+CD45RA+ naive T cells. The receptors stem from a human donor in good health. Some libraries in this study had Jurkat cell RNA spiked in.

This clonotype came up many times. The gene calls are TRBV14 and TRBJ2-1; D is uncertain. The V gene's germline CDR1 is SGHDN and CDR2 FVKESK. V shed 8 bases and J shed 0 bases, with 14 bases lying between them. The CDR3 has 15 residues. CDR3 sequence reads: CASSQGWSSYNEQFF. The DNA of the CDR3 is TGTGCCAGCTCCCAAGGATGGAGCTCCTACAATGAGCAGTTCTTC.

The genes are TRBV4-3 and TRBJ2-3; D remains unclear. The CDR3 runs to 15 residues. Germline V lookup: CDR1 LGHNA, CDR2 YSLEER. V lost 0 bases and J lost 0, with 7 bases in between. CDR3 sequence: CASSQEPLSTDTQYF. DNA for the CDR3: TGCGCCAGCAGCCAAGAACCGCTTAGCACAGATACGCAGTATTTT.

This clonotype was seen only a few times. The V gene is TRBV19, the J gene TRBJ2-7; TRBD1 aligns across 8 bases. This CDR3 comprises 15 residues. Per germline, CDR1 LNHDA and CDR2 SQIVND (reference sequence). J lost 2 bases, V lost 6 bases, and 9 bases had no gene match. CDR3 protein: CASSPGQVGAYEQYF. The CDR3 region has the DNA TGTGCCAGTAGCCCGGGACAGGTAGGAGCCTACGAGCAGTACTTC.